Following are 30 T cell receptor beta chains from one sample sequenced in a study of blood T cell repertoires in COVID-19. Libraries were prepared by immunoSEQ multiplex PCR; TCRdb keeps only in-frame clonotypes and omits some of them. This sample carries roughly 78,000 clones, 86% of them seen once, and the ten largest clones take approximately 1.9%. The sample was peripheral blood. Receptor source: a woman in her fifties or sixties with acute or convalescent COVID-19.

This chain joins TRBV27 and TRBJ1-1, with D unresolved. This CDR3 is built from 15 residues. From germline, CDR1 is MNHEY and CDR2 SMNVEV (reference sequence). The V and J ends lost 5 bases and 4 bases respectively, with 17 bases between them. CDR3 DNA sequence: TGTGCCAGCAGTGAATCCATCACGGTGAGCACTGAAGCTTTCTTT. Protein product: CASSESITVSTEAFF.

The chain combines TRBV6-4 with TRBJ2-1; 7 nucleotides match TRBD1. Germline V gene data show CDR1 as MRHNA and CDR2 as SNTAGT. The CDR3 length is 13 residues. V lost 7 bases and J lost 5; bases outside the gene matches: 5. CDR3 residues: CASKGQGDNEQFF. CDR3 DNA sequence: TGTGCCAGCAAGGGGCAGGGGGACAATGAGCAGTTCTTC.

The sample holds one count of this clone. The chain employs TRBV6-5 and TRBJ2-2; D is unresolved. CDR3 size: 13 residues. V lost 4 bases, J lost 1 base, and 4 bases lay in between. Germline V gene lookup returns CDR1 MNHEY and CDR2 SVGAGI. This chain's CDR3 is CASSFGNTGELFF. The DNA for the CDR3 is TGTGCCAGCAGTTTCGGGAACACCGGGGAGCTGTTTTTT.

This rearrangement joins TRBV6-2 or TRBV6-3 to TRBJ2-1; 7 bases map to TRBD2. Germline V gene sequence: CDR1 MNHEY, CDR2 SVGEGT. This CDR3 has 15 residues. The junction had 3 bases not matched to a gene; V was cut back by 4 bases and J by 0 bases. CDR3 in DNA: TGTGCCAGCAGTTTAGCGGGCAGCTCCTACAATGAGCAGTTCTTC. Protein: CASSLAGSSYNEQFF.

The chain recombines TRBV9 with TRBJ1-2, with 9 bases aligning to TRBD1. Germline CDR1 SGDLS, CDR2 YYNGEE. Germline trimming cut 4 bases from V and 4 bases from J; bases unmatched to any gene: 8. There are 15 residues in the CDR3. The CDR3 is CASSQVGTGLYGYTF. CDR3 bases: TGTGCCAGCAGCCAAGTCGGGACAGGGCTCTATGGCTACACCTTC.

This clone has just a few counts. The chain employs TRBV7-9 and TRBJ1-1, with a tentative D call TRBD1 (6 bases). V was clipped by 3 bases and J by 5 bases, with 10 bases between them. The CDR3 has 13 residues. In germline, CDR1 is SEHNR, CDR2 FQNEAQ (reference sequence). CDR3: CASSFSGETEAFF. The CDR3 DNA follows: TGTGCCAGCAGCTTTTCAGGGGAGACTGAAGCTTTCTTT.

The V call is TRBV18, the J call TRBJ2-7; maybe TRBD1 (5 bases). The germline gives CDR1 KGHSH, CDR2 LQKENI. CDR3 length: 12 residues. V was trimmed by 9 bases and J by 2 bases, leaving 11 bases between them. CDR3 in amino acids: CASSMGPYEQYF. The CDR3 region has the DNA TGTGCCAGTTCTATGGGGCCCTACGAGCAGTACTTC.

This clone was found a few times. The genes are TRBV6-5 and TRBJ1-5; D may be TRBD1 (6 bases). The V gene lost 8 bases and the J gene lost 5 bases, with 19 bases spanning the gap. Germline CDR1 is MNHEY and CDR2 is SVGAGI. CDR3 length: 15 amino acids. The CDR3 region has the DNA TGTGCCAGCTCTCCGATCGGGGGGCTCGATCAGCCCCAGCATTTT. Its protein product is CASSPIGGLDQPQHF.

This clone was counted only a few times. The chain is built from TRBV5-6 and TRBJ1-2; 8 nucleotides match TRBD1. Germline assignment: CDR1 SGHDT and CDR2 YYEEEE. V trimming: 3 bases; J trimming: 7 bases; junction bases outside the gene matches: 11. The CDR3 consists of 15 residues. The DNA for the CDR3 is TGTGCCAGCAGCTCACCTACCGGGACAGGCGGTGGCTACACCTTC. This codes for CASSSPTGTGGGYTF.

This clone was detected only once. This chain joins TRBV9 and TRBJ2-2; TRBD2 matches 9 bases. V lost 4 bases to trimming and J lost 0 bases; unmatched junction nucleotides: 10. Germline values: CDR1 SGDLS, CDR2 YYNGEE. The CDR3 consists of 18 residues. CDR3 nucleotides: TGTGCCAGCAGCACTGCGACAGGGACTAGCACGAACACCGGGGAGCTGTTTTTT. Its translation: CASSTATGTSTNTGELFF.

V usage is TRBV18 and J usage is TRBJ2-5; D is possibly TRBD2 (6 bases). The CDR3 is made up of 18 amino acids. V lost 3 bases and J 5 bases, leaving 25 bases between the germline ends. Germline V gene lookup returns CDR1 KGHSH and CDR2 LQKENI. CDR3 region: CASSPRLPAARGGETQYF. DNA of the CDR3: TGTGCCAGCTCACCGAGATTACCCGCGGCACGCGGAGGGGAGACCCAGTACTTC.

V usage is TRBV9 and J usage is TRBJ2-7; 8 positions match TRBD2. Germline V gene sequence: CDR1 SGDLS, CDR2 YYNGEE. The ends lost 3 bases at V and 4 bases at J; junction bases unmatched: 3. This CDR3 contains 13 residues. The CDR3, as DNA: TGTGCCAGCAGCGCGGGACTAGAGTACGAGCAGTACTTC. The encoded protein is CASSAGLEYEQYF.

The chain uses TRBV7-2 and TRBJ1-1; TRBD1 might be the D (6 bases). The germline CDR1 and CDR2 sequences are SGHTA and FQGNSA. The CDR3 covers 14 residues. Trimming removed 2 bases at V and 0 bases at J, with 7 bases between. The CDR3: CASSLQGLNTEAFF. The CDR3 DNA reads TGTGCCAGCAGCTTACAGGGGCTGAACACTGAAGCTTTCTTT.

The V and J genes are TRBV7-9 and TRBJ1-2, with TRBD1 matching over 11 bases. Germline V CDR1 and CDR2: SEHNR, FQNEAQ (reference sequence). There are 14 residues in the CDR3. J lost 4 bases, V lost 5 bases, and 3 bases had no gene match. CDR3 bases: TGTGCCAGCAGCCCGGGACAGGGGGTCTATGGCTACACCTTC. Residues: CASSPGQGVYGYTF.

This clone is a singleton in its sample. This chain joins TRBV3-1 (or the pseudogene TRBV3-2) and TRBJ2-7, with 9 bases fitting TRBD1. The CDR3 sequence is 14 residues long. Germline values: CDR1 LGHDT, CDR2 YNNKEL (reference sequence). V trimming: 0 bases; J trimming: 5 bases; junction bases outside the gene matches: 2. CDR3 nucleotide sequence: TGTGCCAGCAGCCAAGAATGGGACAGGGACGAGCAGTACTTC. Its protein is CASSQEWDRDEQYF.

This sequence joins TRBV11-2 and TRBJ2-7; unclear D gene. This CDR3 is built from 15 residues. Trimming shortened V by 1 base and J by 0 bases, and 10 bases separated the two germline ends. The germline gives CDR1 SGHAT, CDR2 FQNNGV. The CDR3 here is CASSLGGGSSYEQYF. The CDR3 DNA reads as TGTGCCAGCAGCTTAGGAGGCGGTAGCTCCTACGAGCAGTACTTC.

V gene TRBV6-5 combines with J gene TRBJ1-2; possible D gene TRBD1, 6 bases. Per the germline V gene, CDR1 is MNHEY and CDR2 is SVGAGI. Trimming shortened V by 11 bases and J by 2 bases, and 15 bases separated the two germline ends. This CDR3 has 13 amino acids. The CDR3 spells CAVRQAINYGYTF. As DNA, the CDR3 is TGTGCCGTGCGACAGGCTATCAACTATGGCTACACCTTC.

This clone was recorded a few times. The V and J genes are TRBV7-2 and TRBJ2-1, with 9 bases lining up with TRBD2. Germline CDR1 and CDR2: SGHTA and FQGNSA. The CDR3 is 15 amino acids. Trimming removed 1 base from V and 7 bases from J; junction bases left unmatched: 5. CDR3 loop: CASSLVAGGGNEQFF. Written as DNA, the CDR3 is TGTGCCAGCAGCTTAGTTGCGGGAGGGGGAAATGAGCAGTTCTTC.

This rearrangement joins TRBV4-1 to TRBJ1-4, with D maybe TRBD1 (6 bases). The ends were cut back, 1 base at V and 4 bases at J, with 16 bases in the middle. The CDR3 is made up of 17 amino acids. Per the germline V gene, CDR1 is MGHRA and CDR2 is YSYEKL. CDR3 DNA sequence: TGCGCCAGCAGCCAAGGTCGGGAAGGGGACAATAATGAAAAACTGTTTTTT. Its translation is CASSQGREGDNNEKLFF.

This chain connects TRBV15 to TRBJ2-1; D might be TRBD2 (7 bases). The ends were cut back, 5 bases at V and 4 bases at J, with 21 bases in the middle. The CDR3 length is 17 residues. The germline CDR1 and CDR2 sequences are LNHNV and YYDKDF (reference sequence). For the CDR3, the DNA is TGTGCCACCAGCTCCCTCTTGGCGGGGGCCAAGTACAATGAGCAGTTCTTC. It codes for CATSSLLAGAKYNEQFF.

The chain couples TRBV27 to TRBJ2-7; weak D call: TRBD2 (5 bases). The CDR3 length is 14 residues. V shed 2 bases and J shed 4 bases, with 12 bases lying between them. Per germline, CDR1 MNHEY and CDR2 SMNVEV (reference sequence). CDR3 sequence: CASSLMGRGYEQYF. CDR3 nucleotides: TGTGCCAGCAGTTTAATGGGTCGGGGATACGAGCAGTACTTC.

The chain carries TRBV5-4 and TRBJ1-1; 7 bases are a match to TRBD1. This CDR3 is 13 amino acids long. V lost 2 bases and J lost 5; bases outside the gene matches: 3. Germline V lookup: CDR1 SGHNT, CDR2 YYREEE (reference sequence). CDR3: CASSFPGGTEAFF. The CDR3 bases are TGTGCCAGCAGCTTCCCAGGGGGGACTGAAGCTTTCTTT.

The V and J genes are TRBV27 and TRBJ1-6; the match to TRBD1 covers 7 bases. Trimming cost V 6 bases and J 6 bases; bases outside gene matches: 2. The germline V gene has CDR1 MNHEY and CDR2 SMNVEV (reference sequence). This CDR3 has 13 residues. The CDR3 DNA is TGTGCCAGCAGCAGGGGGATTAATTCACCCCTCCACTTT. It translates to CASSRGINSPLHF.

The chain has TRBV18 and TRBJ2-7; D unresolved. V lost 3 bases and J 3 bases, leaving 6 bases between the germline ends. Germline lookup yields CDR1 KGHSH and CDR2 LQKENI. CDR3 length: 12 residues. The CDR3 sequence is CASSPQNYEQYF. DNA for the CDR3: TGTGCCAGCTCACCTCAAAACTACGAGCAGTACTTC.

The CDR3 loop is CASSSPWELFF. For the CDR3, the DNA is TGTGCCAGCAGTTCCCCCTGGGAGCTGTTTTTT. The rearrangement joins TRBV12-3 or TRBV12-4 to TRBJ2-2; D uncertain. The ends were cut back, 4 bases at V and 9 bases at J, with 6 bases in the middle. The CDR3 spans 11 residues.

The V call is TRBV12-3 or TRBV12-4, the J call TRBJ1-2; TRBD1 aligns across 7 bases. CDR3 length: 13 residues. With 7 bases clipped from V and 4 bases from J, the junction kept 6 bases outside the gene matches. DNA for the CDR3: TGTGCCAGCACTCTACAGGGGTCCTATGGCTACACCTTC. This sequence encodes CASTLQGSYGYTF.

In its sample, this clone was seen once. The V and J genes are TRBV6-5 and TRBJ1-6; 9 positions agree with TRBD1. CDR1 is MNHEY, CDR2 SVGAGI, per germline. The CDR3 sequence is 14 residues long. J was trimmed by 10 bases and V by 7 bases; bases with no gene match: 8. For the CDR3, the DNA is TGTGCCAGCAACCTGGGACAGGGAAGCTCACCCCTCCACTTT. Protein: CASNLGQGSSPLHF.

V and J are TRBV28 and TRBJ1-3; 9 bases match TRBD1. The germline gives CDR1 MDHEN, CDR2 SYDVKM. V was pared by 6 bases and J by 7 bases, with 10 bases of the junction left unmatched. This CDR3 spans 15 amino acids. The CDR3 coding sequence is TGTGCCAGCAGACCTTCCGGGACAGGGAGCAACACCATATATTTT. Amino acids: CASRPSGTGSNTIYF.

In DNA, the CDR3 is TGTGCTAGTGGTTTGGGACAGGGGGCTGATGAAAAACTGTTTTTT. This sequence encodes CASGLGQGADEKLFF. The rearrangement joins TRBV12-5 to TRBJ1-4; 10 bases map to TRBD1. The CDR3 is 15 amino acids. The V segment lost 1 base and the J segment 6 bases; nucleotides outside the gene matches: 2. From germline, CDR1 is LGHNT and CDR2 FRNRAP.

V gene TRBV7-2 combines with J gene TRBJ1-5; 10 nucleotides align to TRBD1. CDR3 length: 16 residues. Germline CDR1 SGHTA, CDR2 FQGNSA. V dropped 5 bases and J dropped 0; count of bases not matched to a gene: 4. The CDR3 nucleotides are TGTGCCAGCAGCAACCGGGACAGGGGTAGCAATCAGCCCCAGCATTTT. It yields the protein CASSNRDRGSNQPQHF. Complete variable domain (other parts from reference TRBV7-2 and TRBJ1-5): GAGVSQSPSNKVTEKGKDVELRCDPISGHTALYWYRQSLGQGLEFLIYFQGNSAPDKSGLPSDRFSAERTGGSVSTLTIQRTQQEDSAVYLCASSNRDRGSNQPQHFGDGTRLSIL.